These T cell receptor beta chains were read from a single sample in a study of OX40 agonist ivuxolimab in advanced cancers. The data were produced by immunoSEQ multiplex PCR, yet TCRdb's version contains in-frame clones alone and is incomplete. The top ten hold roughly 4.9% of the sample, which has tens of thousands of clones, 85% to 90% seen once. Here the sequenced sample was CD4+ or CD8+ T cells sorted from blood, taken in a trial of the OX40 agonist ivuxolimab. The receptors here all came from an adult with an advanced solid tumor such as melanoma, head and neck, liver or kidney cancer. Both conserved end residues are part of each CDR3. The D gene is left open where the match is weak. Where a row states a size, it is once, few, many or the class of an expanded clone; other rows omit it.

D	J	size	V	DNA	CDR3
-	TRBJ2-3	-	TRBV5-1	TGCGCCAGCAGCGTTAAGGGGGGCAGCACAGATACGCAGTATTTT	CASSVKGGSTDTQYF
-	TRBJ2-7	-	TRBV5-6	TGTGCCAGCAGCTTGGTCCGCGGGAACTACGAGCAGTACTTC	CASSLVRGNYEQYF
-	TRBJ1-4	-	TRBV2	TGTGCCAGCAGTGAAGCGCGGAGGGAAAAACTGTTTTTT	CASSEARREKLFF
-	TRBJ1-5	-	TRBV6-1	TGTGCCAGCACAGGTGAAATCAGCCCCCAGCATTTT	CASTGEISPQHF
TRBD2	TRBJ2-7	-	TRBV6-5	TGTGCCAGCAGTTACTCGCCTAGCGGGGCCTCCTACGAGCAGTACTTC	CASSYSPSGASYEQYF
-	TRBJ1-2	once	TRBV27	TGTGCCAGCAGTACGAGCTACAGAGATGCTAACTATGGCTACACCTTC	CASSTSYRDANYGYTF
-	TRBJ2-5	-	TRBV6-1	TGTGCCAGCAGGGGAGAGACCCAGTACTTC	CASRGETQYF
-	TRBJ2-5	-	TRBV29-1	TGCAGCGTTGATGCCAGCCCAATGATTCAGACCCAGTACTTC	CSVDASPMIQTQYF
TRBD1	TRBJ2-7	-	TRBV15	TGTGCCACCAGCAGAGATTCGCGGACAGGGGGCGAGCAGTACTTC	CATSRDSRTGGEQYF
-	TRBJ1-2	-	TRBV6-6	TGTGCCAGCAGCACCCCCCAGTATGGCTACACCTTC	CASSTPQYGYTF
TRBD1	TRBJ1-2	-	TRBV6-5	TGTGCCAGCAGGGGACAGGGGGGCTCGAACTATGGCTACACCTTC	CASRGQGGSNYGYTF
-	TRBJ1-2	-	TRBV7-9	TGTGCCAGCAGCTTGGGAGCCTCAGAGTACTATGGCTACACCTTC	CASSLGASEYYGYTF
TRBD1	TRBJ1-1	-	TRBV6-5	TGTGCCAGCAGCCCCGACAGGGTGGTCGCTTTCTTT	CASSPDRVVAFF
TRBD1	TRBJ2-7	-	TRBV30	TGTGCCTGGTCCCGACAGGGTTACGAGCAGTACTTC	CAWSRQGYEQYF
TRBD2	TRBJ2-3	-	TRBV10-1	TGCGCCAGCAGCGGCCCCGGGACTAGCGGGGGAACAGATACGCAGTATTTT	CASSGPGTSGGTDTQYF
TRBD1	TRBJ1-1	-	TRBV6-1	TGTGCCAGCAGTACAGGGGTCCTTGCTGAAGCTTTCTTT	CASSTGVLAEAFF
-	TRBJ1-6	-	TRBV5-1	TGCGCCAGCAGCCCGATGAGGGGTAATTCACCCCTCCACTTT	CASSPMRGNSPLHF
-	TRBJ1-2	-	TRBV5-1	TGCGCCAGCACAAACCCGGGCGGAAGGAACTATGGCTACACCTTC	CASTNPGGRNYGYTF
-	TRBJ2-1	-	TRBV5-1	TGCGCCAGCAGCCCCCTCTTAGATGAGCAGTTCTTC	CASSPLLDEQFF
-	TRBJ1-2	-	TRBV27	TGTGCCAGCCAAAGCTTGGGGGCAGACGCTAACTATGGCTACACCTTC	CASQSLGADANYGYTF
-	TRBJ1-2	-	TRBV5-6	TGTGCCAGCAGCTATAGACAGAGCTACACCTTC	CASSYRQSYTF
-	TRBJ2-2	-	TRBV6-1	TGTGCCAGCAGTGAACAGCTGGCCGGGGAGCTGTTTTTT	CASSEQLAGELFF
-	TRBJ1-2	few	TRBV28	TGTGCCAGCAGTCCCTCCTTGGGGGGGAACTATGGCTACACCTTC	CASSPSLGGNYGYTF
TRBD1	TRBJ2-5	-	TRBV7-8	TGTGCCAGCAGCATTGGGACAGTTCAAGAGACCCAGTACTTC	CASSIGTVQETQYF
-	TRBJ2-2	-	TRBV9	TGTGCCAGCAGCGTAGAGGGGGGGTCCCTCCCAGGGGAGCTGTTTTTT	CASSVEGGSLPGELFF
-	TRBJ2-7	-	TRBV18	TGTGCCAGCTCACCTTCCCGTCAGGCCTACGAGCAGTACTTC	CASSPSRQAYEQYF
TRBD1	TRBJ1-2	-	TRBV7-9	TGTGCCAGCAGCCAACCGGGGACAGCTATATTAAACTATGGCTACACCTTC	CASSQPGTAILNYGYTF
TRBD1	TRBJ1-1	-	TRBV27	TGTGCCAGCCACGGGACAGGGGGGGTGAACACTGAAGCTTTCTTT	CASHGTGGVNTEAFF
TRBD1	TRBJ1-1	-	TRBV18	TGTGCCAGCTCACCGGAGACAGGGTTGAGGGACACTGAAGCTTTCTTT	CASSPETGLRDTEAFF
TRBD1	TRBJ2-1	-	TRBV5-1	TGCGCCAGCAGCTTAGGACAGGAATACAATGAGCAGTTCTTC	CASSLGQEYNEQFF
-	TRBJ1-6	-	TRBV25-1	TGTGCCAGCAGTGACCCCGGGAGGGGCGGATATTCACCCCTCCACTTT	CASSDPGRGGYSPLHF
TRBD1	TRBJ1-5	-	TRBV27	TGTGCCAGCAGTGGGGCCCGGGACAGGGGAATACATCAGCCCCAGCATTTT	CASSGARDRGIHQPQHF